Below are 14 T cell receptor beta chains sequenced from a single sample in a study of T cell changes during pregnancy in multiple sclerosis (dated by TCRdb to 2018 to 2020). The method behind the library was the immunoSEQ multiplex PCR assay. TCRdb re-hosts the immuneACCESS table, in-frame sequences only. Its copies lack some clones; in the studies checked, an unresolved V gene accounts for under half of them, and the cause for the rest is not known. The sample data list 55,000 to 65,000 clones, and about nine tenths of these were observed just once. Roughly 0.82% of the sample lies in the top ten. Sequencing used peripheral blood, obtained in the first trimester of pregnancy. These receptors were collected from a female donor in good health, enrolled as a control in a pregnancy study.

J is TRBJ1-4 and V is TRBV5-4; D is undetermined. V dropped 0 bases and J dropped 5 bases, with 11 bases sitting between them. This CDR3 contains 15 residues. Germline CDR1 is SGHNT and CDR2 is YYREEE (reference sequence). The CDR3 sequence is CASSLDQRLNEKLFF. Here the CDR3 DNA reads TGTGCCAGCAGCTTGGACCAGAGACTAAATGAAAAACTGTTTTTT.

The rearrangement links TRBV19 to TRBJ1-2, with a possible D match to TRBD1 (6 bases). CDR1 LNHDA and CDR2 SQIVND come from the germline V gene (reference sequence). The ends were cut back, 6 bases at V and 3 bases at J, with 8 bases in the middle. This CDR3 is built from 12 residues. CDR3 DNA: TGTGCCAGTAGGAGACAGGACTATGGCTACACCTTC. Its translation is CASRRQDYGYTF. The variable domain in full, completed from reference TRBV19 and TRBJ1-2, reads DGGITQSPKYLFRKEGQNVTLSCEQNLNHDAMYWYRQDPGQGLRLIYYSQIVNDFQKGDIAEGYSVSREKKESFPLTVTSAQKNPTAFYLCASRRQDYGYTFGSGTRLTVV.

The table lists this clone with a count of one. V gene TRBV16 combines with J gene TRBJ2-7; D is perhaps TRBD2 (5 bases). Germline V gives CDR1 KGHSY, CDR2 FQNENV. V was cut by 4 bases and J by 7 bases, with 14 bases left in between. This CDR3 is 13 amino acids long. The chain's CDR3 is CASSPRRGLEQYF. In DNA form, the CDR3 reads TGTGCCAGCAGCCCACGACGAGGGTTGGAGCAGTACTTC.

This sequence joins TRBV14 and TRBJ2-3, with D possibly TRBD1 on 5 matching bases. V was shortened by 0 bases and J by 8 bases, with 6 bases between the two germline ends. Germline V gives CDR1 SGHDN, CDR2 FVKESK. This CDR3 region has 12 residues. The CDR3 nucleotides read TGTGCCAGCAGCCAAGAAGGGGTTACGCAGTATTTT. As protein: CASSQEGVTQYF.

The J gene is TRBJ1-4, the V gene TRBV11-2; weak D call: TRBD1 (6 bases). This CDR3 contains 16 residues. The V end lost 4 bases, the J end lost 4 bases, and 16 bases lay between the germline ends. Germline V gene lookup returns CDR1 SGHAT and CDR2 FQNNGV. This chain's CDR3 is CASSSLPGAVNEKLFF. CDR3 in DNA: TGTGCCAGCAGCTCTCTCCCAGGGGCTGTTAATGAAAAACTGTTTTTT.

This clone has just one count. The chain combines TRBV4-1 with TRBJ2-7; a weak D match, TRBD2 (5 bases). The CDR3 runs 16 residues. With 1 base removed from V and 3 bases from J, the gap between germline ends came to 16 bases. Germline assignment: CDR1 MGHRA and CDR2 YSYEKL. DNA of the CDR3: TGCGCCAGCAGCCAAGGTTCCGGGGATTCCCTCTACGAGCAGTACTTC. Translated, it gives CASSQGSGDSLYEQYF.

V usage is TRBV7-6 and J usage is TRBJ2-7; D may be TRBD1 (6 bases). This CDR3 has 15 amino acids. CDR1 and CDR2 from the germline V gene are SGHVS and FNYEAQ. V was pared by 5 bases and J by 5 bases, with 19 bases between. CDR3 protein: CASSLAGQMVHEQYF. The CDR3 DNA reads TGTGCCAGCAGCCTGGCTGGACAGATGGTCCACGAGCAGTACTTC.

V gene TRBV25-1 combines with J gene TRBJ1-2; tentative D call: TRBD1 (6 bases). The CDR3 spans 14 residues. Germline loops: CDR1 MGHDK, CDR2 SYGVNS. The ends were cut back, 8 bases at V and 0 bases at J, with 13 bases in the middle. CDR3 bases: TGTGCCAGCTCGAAGACAGGTCCTAACTATGGCTACACCTTC. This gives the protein CASSKTGPNYGYTF.

DNA of the CDR3: TGCGCCAGCAGCGGACACAGGGGGCAGTCGTACACTGAAGCTTTCTTT. Protein: CASSGHRGQSYTEAFF. The rearrangement joins TRBV5-1 to TRBJ1-1; 9 nucleotides align to TRBD1. The trim removed 4 bases at V and 3 bases at J, leaving 10 bases unmatched. Germline V gene data show CDR1 as SGHRS and CDR2 as YFSETQ. This CDR3 is 16 amino acids long.

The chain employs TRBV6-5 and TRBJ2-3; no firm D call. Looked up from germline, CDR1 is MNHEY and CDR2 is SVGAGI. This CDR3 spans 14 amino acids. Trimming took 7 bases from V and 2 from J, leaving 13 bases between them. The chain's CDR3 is CASTPVPLTDTQYF. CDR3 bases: TGTGCCAGCACCCCGGTTCCTCTCACAGATACGCAGTATTTT.

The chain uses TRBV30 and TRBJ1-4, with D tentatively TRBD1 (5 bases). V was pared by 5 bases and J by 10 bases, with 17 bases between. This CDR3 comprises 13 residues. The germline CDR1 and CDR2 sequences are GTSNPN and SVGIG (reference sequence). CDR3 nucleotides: TGTGCCTGGGACCCGGGAGTTAGGGGAAAACTGTTTTTT. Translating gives CAWDPGVRGKLFF.

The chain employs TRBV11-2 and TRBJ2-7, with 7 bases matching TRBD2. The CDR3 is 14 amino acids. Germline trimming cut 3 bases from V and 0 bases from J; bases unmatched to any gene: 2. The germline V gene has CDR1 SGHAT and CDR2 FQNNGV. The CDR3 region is CASSFERGSYEQYF. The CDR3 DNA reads TGTGCCAGCAGCTTCGAGCGGGGCTCCTACGAGCAGTACTTC.

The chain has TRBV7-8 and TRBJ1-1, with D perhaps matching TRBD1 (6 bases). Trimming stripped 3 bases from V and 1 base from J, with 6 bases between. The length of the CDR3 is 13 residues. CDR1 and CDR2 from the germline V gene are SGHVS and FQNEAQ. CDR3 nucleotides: TGTGCCAGCAGCTTGACAGGGAACACTGAAGCTTTCTTT. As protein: CASSLTGNTEAFF.

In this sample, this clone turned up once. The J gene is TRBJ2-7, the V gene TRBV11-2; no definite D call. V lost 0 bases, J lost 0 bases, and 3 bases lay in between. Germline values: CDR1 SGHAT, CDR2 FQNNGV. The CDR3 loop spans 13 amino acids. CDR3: CASSLEHSYEQYF. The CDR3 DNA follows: TGTGCCAGCAGCTTAGAACACTCCTACGAGCAGTACTTC.